The clone carrying this T cell receptor beta chain has just a few counts. The antigen remains unidentified. TCRdb processed the reads anew with MiXCR; each CDR3 protein has one entry. The sample shows under 150,000 distinct CDR3 sequences, roughly 8.2% of them seen only once. This sample stems from a study of T cell repertoires in cytomegalovirus infection. Turning to the study itself: Public TCR beta signatures provided an indication of both CMV infection and a matching HLA type.

General study findings and limits: In two of eight donors, the top clonotype was HLA-C-restricted CMV-specific. Using cumulative public TCR beta family frequency, the authors identified those who carried CMV together with the relevant HLA.

Between the trimmed V and J ends, which lost 5 bases and 5 bases, there was a span of 15 bases. This CDR3 spans 14 amino acids. Germline CDR1 is SEHNR and CDR2 is FQNEAQ (reference sequence). The sample comprised PBMCs. V gene TRBV7-9 combines with J gene TRBJ2-5; D is possibly TRBD1 (5 bases). The receptor's source is a human donor in good health (CMV status not recorded). Some clones in this sample may be carry-over from other donors' samples. Written as DNA, the CDR3 is TGTGCCAGCAGCCCGCCGCCAGGGCAGGAGACCCAGTACTTC. It specifies CASSPPPGQETQYF. The full variable domain, in which reference TRBV7-9 and TRBJ2-5 provide the parts outside the CDR3, is DTGVSQNPRHKITKRGQNVTFRCDPISEHNRLYWYRQTLGQGPEFLTYFQNEAQLEKSRLLSDRFSAERPKGSFSTLEIQRTEQGDSAMYLCASSPPPGQETQYFGPGTRLLVL.